These T cell receptor beta chains were read from a single sample in a study of neurological immune-mediated disorders. TCRdb redid the calling of the 5' RACE reads with MiXCR, one entry per CDR3 protein. This repertoire shows more than 45,000 distinct CDR3 sequences, 10% to 12% found once; its top ten account for about 1.7%. The sequenced sample consisted of PBMCs. These receptors were collected from a man between 60 and 75 years old in good health. Each CDR3 is given with its conserved first and last residue. The order of the fields is CDR3 length, V gene, D gene, clone size, J gene, CDR3 DNA, CDR3 protein. A D gene is named only where the DNA matches it firmly. A clone size is listed for some rows: how often the clone was seen (once, few, many), or a class if it is expanded.

len: 13
v_gene: TRBV29-1
d_gene: TRBD1
abundance: many
j_gene: TRBJ2-6
CDR3nt: TGCAGCGTGACAGGGTCTGGGGCCAACGTCCTGACTTTC
CDR3aa: CSVTGSGANVLTF

len: 17
v_gene: TRBV10-3
d_gene: NA
abundance: many
j_gene: TRBJ2-7
CDR3nt: TGTGCCATCAGTGATCCCGGGTGGGCTTCTGCGGCCTACGAGCAGTACTTC
CDR3aa: CAISDPGWASAAYEQYF

len: 14
v_gene: TRBV7-2
d_gene: TRBD1
abundance: many
j_gene: TRBJ1-5
CDR3nt: TGTGCCAGCAGCTTGGACAGGGGCAATCAGCCCCAGCATTTT
CDR3aa: CASSLDRGNQPQHF

len: 13
v_gene: TRBV20-1
d_gene: NA
abundance: many
j_gene: TRBJ1-2
CDR3nt: TGCAGTGCCACCGCAGGGAGGGACTATGGCTACACCTTC
CDR3aa: CSATAGRDYGYTF

len: 15
v_gene: TRBV20-1
d_gene: NA
abundance: many
j_gene: TRBJ1-5
CDR3nt: TGCAGTGCTAGAGGTGGAGGGGGAAGCAATCAGCCCCAGCATTTT
CDR3aa: CSARGGGGSNQPQHF

len: 12
v_gene: TRBV3-1
d_gene: NA
abundance: many
j_gene: TRBJ2-7
CDR3nt: TGTGCCAGCAGCCATACGAACTACGAGCAGTACTTC
CDR3aa: CASSHTNYEQYF

len: 13
v_gene: TRBV20-1
d_gene: NA
abundance: medium-sized
j_gene: TRBJ2-7
CDR3nt: TGCAGTGCTAGAGGAATTGGGGGCCACGAGCAGTACTTC
CDR3aa: CSARGIGGHEQYF

len: 15
v_gene: TRBV20-1
d_gene: TRBD1
abundance: many
j_gene: TRBJ1-1
CDR3nt: TGCAGTGCTAGAGATGCCGGGACAGGGAACACTGAAGCTTTCTTT
CDR3aa: CSARDAGTGNTEAFF

len: 16
v_gene: TRBV12-3/TRBV12-4
d_gene: NA
abundance: many
j_gene: TRBJ1-3
CDR3nt: TGTGCCAGCAGCTCCCAAGGGCGAACCTCTGGAAACACCATATATTTT
CDR3aa: CASSSQGRTSGNTIYF

len: 15
v_gene: TRBV28
d_gene: TRBD1
abundance: many
j_gene: TRBJ1-2
CDR3nt: TGTGCCAGCAGTTCCCCGACAGGGCCCCACTATGGCTACACCTTC
CDR3aa: CASSSPTGPHYGYTF

len: 15
v_gene: TRBV7-2
d_gene: NA
abundance: many
j_gene: TRBJ1-1
CDR3nt: TGTGCCAGCACCCTCAAGTACACTAGTGGCACTGAAGCTTTCTTT
CDR3aa: CASTLKYTSGTEAFF

len: 13
v_gene: TRBV7-2
d_gene: NA
abundance: many
j_gene: TRBJ1-2
CDR3nt: TGTGCCAGCAGCCGAGACAGGTCTTATGGCTACACCTTC
CDR3aa: CASSRDRSYGYTF

len: 13
v_gene: TRBV20-1
d_gene: TRBD1
abundance: many
j_gene: TRBJ1-1
CDR3nt: TGCAGTGCTCCCGACAGGGCGGACACTGAAGCTTTCTTT
CDR3aa: CSAPDRADTEAFF

len: 13
v_gene: TRBV20-1
d_gene: TRBD2
abundance: many
j_gene: TRBJ2-1
CDR3nt: TGCAGTGCTGAGCGGGGGGGCCACAATGAGCAGTTCTTC
CDR3aa: CSAERGGHNEQFF

len: 14
v_gene: TRBV2
d_gene: NA
abundance: many
j_gene: TRBJ2-1
CDR3nt: TGTGCCAGCAGCCAGACGGGCTCGTGGGATGAGCAGTTCTTC
CDR3aa: CASSQTGSWDEQFF

len: 16
v_gene: TRBV20-1
d_gene: NA
abundance: many
j_gene: TRBJ1-1
CDR3nt: TGCAGTGCTAGAGGTGGGGCCAGGACCCCGGGGTTTGGAGCTTTCTTT
CDR3aa: CSARGGARTPGFGAFF

len: 12
v_gene: TRBV6-2/TRBV6-3
d_gene: NA
abundance: few
j_gene: TRBJ2-7
CDR3nt: TGTGCCAGCAGCCGTCTCCTAGTCGAGCAGTACTTC
CDR3aa: CASSRLLVEQYF

len: 14
v_gene: TRBV20-1
d_gene: NA
abundance: many
j_gene: TRBJ2-7
CDR3nt: TGCAGTGCTAGAGCCCCTCAGGGTCTTGACGAGCAGTACTTC
CDR3aa: CSARAPQGLDEQYF

len: 12
v_gene: TRBV20-1
d_gene: NA
abundance: NA
j_gene: TRBJ2-5
CDR3nt: TGCAGTGCCCCCAGTCGCGGGGAGACCCAGTACTTC
CDR3aa: CSAPSRGETQYF

len: 16
v_gene: TRBV20-1
d_gene: TRBD1
abundance: many
j_gene: TRBJ1-2
CDR3nt: TGCAGTGCTAGAGAAAGGACAGGGGGCAAAAGCTATGGCTACACCTTC
CDR3aa: CSARERTGGKSYGYTF

len: 14
v_gene: TRBV6-2/TRBV6-3
d_gene: NA
abundance: many
j_gene: TRBJ2-5
CDR3nt: TGTGCCAGCAGTACGACAGGAATACAAGAGACCCAGTACTTC
CDR3aa: CASSTTGIQETQYF

len: 15
v_gene: TRBV20-1
d_gene: NA
abundance: few
j_gene: TRBJ2-2
CDR3nt: TGCAGTGCTAGAGCGGCAACAGGCACCACCGGGGAGCTGTTTTTT
CDR3aa: CSARAATGTTGELFF

len: 13
v_gene: TRBV6-5
d_gene: NA
abundance: many
j_gene: TRBJ1-2
CDR3nt: TGTGCCAGCAGTTACTCGGGGAGCGGGGAGGTAATCTTC
CDR3aa: CASSYSGSGEVIF

len: 15
v_gene: TRBV9
d_gene: TRBD1
abundance: many
j_gene: TRBJ1-2
CDR3nt: TGTGCCAGCAGCGCCTTAACAGGGGGTGTCGGCGGCTACACCTTC
CDR3aa: CASSALTGGVGGYTF

len: 14
v_gene: TRBV5-1
d_gene: NA
abundance: many
j_gene: TRBJ1-3
CDR3nt: TGCGCCAGCAGCTTACAGGGCTCTGGAAACACCATATATTTT
CDR3aa: CASSLQGSGNTIYF

len: 13
v_gene: TRBV29-1
d_gene: NA
abundance: many
j_gene: TRBJ2-6
CDR3nt: TGCAGCGTTGTGGACGCTGGGGCCAACGTCCTGACTTTC
CDR3aa: CSVVDAGANVLTF

len: 15
v_gene: TRBV18
d_gene: NA
abundance: many
j_gene: TRBJ1-1
CDR3nt: TGTGCCAGCTCACACCCGGACCGGGGGAACACTGAAGCTTTCTTT
CDR3aa: CASSHPDRGNTEAFF

len: 21
v_gene: TRBV9
d_gene: TRBD2
abundance: NA
j_gene: TRBJ2-5
CDR3nt: TGTGCCAGCAGCGTAGGGCTAATTAGCGGGAGGCCTACGACGTACCAAGAGACCCAGTACTTC
CDR3aa: CASSVGLISGRPTTYQETQYF

len: 21
v_gene: TRBV6-2/TRBV6-3
d_gene: TRBD1
abundance: many
j_gene: TRBJ1-5
CDR3nt: TGTGCCAGCAGACCACCCCGGGGCAGGGGGCTAGAAGACTCTAGCAATCAGCCCCAGCATTTT
CDR3aa: CASRPPRGRGLEDSSNQPQHF

len: 12
v_gene: TRBV7-8
d_gene: NA
abundance: many
j_gene: TRBJ1-1
CDR3nt: TGTGCCAGCAGCTTAGCGAAAGGGAGTGCTTTCTTT
CDR3aa: CASSLAKGSAFF

len: 15
v_gene: TRBV11-3
d_gene: TRBD1
abundance: NA
j_gene: TRBJ2-1
CDR3nt: TGTGCCAGCAGCTTGGCTGTACAGGGGGCCAAAGGGCAGTTCTTC
CDR3aa: CASSLAVQGAKGQFF

len: 14
v_gene: TRBV20-1
d_gene: TRBD1
abundance: many
j_gene: TRBJ1-6
CDR3nt: TGCAGTGCTGCCAGGGGGGCCGGGGATTCACCCCTCCACTTT
CDR3aa: CSAARGAGDSPLHF

len: 15
v_gene: TRBV5-1
d_gene: NA
abundance: many
j_gene: TRBJ1-1
CDR3nt: TGCGCCAGCAGTAAAGAGACAGCTGGAGGCACTGAAGCTTTCTTT
CDR3aa: CASSKETAGGTEAFF

len: 14
v_gene: TRBV5-1
d_gene: NA
abundance: many
j_gene: TRBJ1-1
CDR3nt: TGCGCCAGCAGCTTGGTAAGGGGCTGGACTGAAGCTTTCTTT
CDR3aa: CASSLVRGWTEAFF